This T cell receptor beta chain was sequenced for a study of blood T cells in healthy people across ages. Then a second PCR, running roughly 7 to 11 cycles, was carried out with a sample-barcoded 5' primer and a J-beta primer mix. TCRdb re-analysed the 5' RACE reads in MiXCR, keeping a single row per CDR3 protein. The sample has roughly 700,000 distinct CDR3 sequences, around 49% seen once. The germline CDR1 and CDR2 sequences are DFQATT and SNEGSKA (reference sequence). The CDR3 totals 13 residues. V was pared by 3 bases and J by 3 bases, with 12 bases between. The clonotype originates from a woman aged 55 to 70 in good health. The chain is built from TRBV20-1 and TRBJ2-7, with a weak D call TRBD2 (5 bases). The specimen sequenced was blood. In DNA, the CDR3 is TGCAGTGCTAGGTGGCTAGCTGGCTACGAGCAGTACTTC. Amino acids: CSARWLAGYEQYF.